This TCR beta chain was sequenced during a study of human T cells and chemical hapten exposure. Time point meaning: pre-sensitization, week 0. Noted treatment: therapeutic diphenylcyclopropenone sensitization with weekly scalp DPC. This clonotype has ten or more counts. TCRdb redid the calling of the RACE reads with MiXCR, one entry per CDR3 protein. The sample has around 300,000 distinct CDR3 sequences; approximately 5% are singletons. CDR3 length equals 16 residues. The V segment lost 2 bases and the J segment 3 bases; nucleotides outside the gene matches: 5. The rearrangement joins TRBV12-3 or TRBV12-4 to TRBJ2-3, with 10 bases fitting TRBD1. The TCR was taken from a woman aged 18 to 35 with alopecia areata. Some clones in this sample may be carry-over from other donors' samples. Sample: whole blood, taken in connection with sensitization to the hapten diphenylcyclopropenone (DPC). The CDR3 spells CASSLTGTGVTDTQYF. The CDR3 DNA follows: TGTGCCAGCAGTTTAACCGGGACAGGGGTGACAGATACGCAGTATTTT.